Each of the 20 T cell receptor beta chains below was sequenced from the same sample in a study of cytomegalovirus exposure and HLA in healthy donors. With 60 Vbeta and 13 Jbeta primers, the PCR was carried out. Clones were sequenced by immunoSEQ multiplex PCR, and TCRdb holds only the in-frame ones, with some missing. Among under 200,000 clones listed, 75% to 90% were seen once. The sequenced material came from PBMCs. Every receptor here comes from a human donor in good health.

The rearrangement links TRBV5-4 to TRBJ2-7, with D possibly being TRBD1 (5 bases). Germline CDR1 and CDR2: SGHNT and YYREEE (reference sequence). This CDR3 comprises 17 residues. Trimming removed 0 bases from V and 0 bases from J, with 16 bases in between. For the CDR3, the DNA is TGTGCCAGCAGCTTGGACAGGTACCTACCAAGCTCCTACGAGCAGTACTTC. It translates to CASSLDRYLPSSYEQYF. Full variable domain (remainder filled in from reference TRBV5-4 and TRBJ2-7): ETGVTQSPTHLIKTRGQQVTLRCSSQSGHNTVSWYQQALGQGPQFIFQYYREEENGRGNFPPRFSGLQFPNYSSELNVNALELDDSALYLCASSLDRYLPSSYEQYFGPGTRLTVT.

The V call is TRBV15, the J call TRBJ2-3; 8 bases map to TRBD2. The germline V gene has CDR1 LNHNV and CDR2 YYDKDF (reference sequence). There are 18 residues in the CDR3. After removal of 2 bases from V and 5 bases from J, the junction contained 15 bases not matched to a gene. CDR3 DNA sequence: TGTGCCACCAGCAGACCCTCGGGGGGTAGCGGGGTTAAAGATACGCAGTATTTT. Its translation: CATSRPSGGSGVKDTQYF.

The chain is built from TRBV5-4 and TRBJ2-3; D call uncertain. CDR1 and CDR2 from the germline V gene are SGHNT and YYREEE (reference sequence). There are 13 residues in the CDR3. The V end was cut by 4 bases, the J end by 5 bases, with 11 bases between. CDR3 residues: CASSAPLGDTQYF. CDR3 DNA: TGTGCCAGCAGCGCCCCCCTCGGAGATACGCAGTATTTT.

The CDR3 nucleotides are TGCGCCAGCAGCCCGGCGACTAGCACAGATACGCAGTATTTT. This gives the protein CASSPATSTDTQYF. This sequence joins TRBV5-1 and TRBJ2-3; D uncertain. CDR3 length: 14 residues. Germline lookup yields CDR1 SGHRS and CDR2 YFSETQ. Between the trimmed V and J ends, which lost 4 bases and 0 bases, there was a span of 9 bases. Combining the CDR3 with reference TRBV5-1 and TRBJ2-3 gives the whole variable domain KAGVTQTPRYLIKTRGQQVTLSCSPISGHRSVSWYQQTPGQGLQFLFEYFSETQRNKGNFPGRFSGRQFSNSRSEMNVSTLELGDSALYLCASSPATSTDTQYFGPGTRLTVL.

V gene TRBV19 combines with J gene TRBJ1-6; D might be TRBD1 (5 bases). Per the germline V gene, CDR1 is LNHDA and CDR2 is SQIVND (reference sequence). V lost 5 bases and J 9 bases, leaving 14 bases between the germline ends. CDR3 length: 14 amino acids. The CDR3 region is CASSVGQGGSPLHF. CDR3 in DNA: TGTGCCAGTAGTGTCGGGCAGGGAGGTTCACCCCTCCACTTT.

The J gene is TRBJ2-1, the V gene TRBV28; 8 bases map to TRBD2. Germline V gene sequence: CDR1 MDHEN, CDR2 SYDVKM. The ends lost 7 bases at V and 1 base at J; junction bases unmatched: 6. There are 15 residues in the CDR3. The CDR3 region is CASKGGGTSYNEQFF. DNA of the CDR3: TGTGCCAGCAAGGGCGGGGGGACGTCCTACAATGAGCAGTTCTTC.

CDR3 in amino acids: CASSPRKYGNNQPQHF. The CDR3 nucleotides read TGTGCCAGCAGCCCTAGAAAGTACGGGAACAATCAGCCCCAGCATTTT. The genes are TRBV7-3 and TRBJ1-5; D not resolved. This CDR3 is built from 16 residues. Germline V gene sequence: CDR1 SGHTA, CDR2 FQGTGA. The V end lost 5 bases, the J end lost 3 bases, and 17 bases lay between the germline ends.

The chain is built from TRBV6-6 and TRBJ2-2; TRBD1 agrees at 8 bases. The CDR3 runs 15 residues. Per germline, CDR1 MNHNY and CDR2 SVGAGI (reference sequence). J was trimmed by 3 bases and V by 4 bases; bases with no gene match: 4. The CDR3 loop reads CASSSRTGYTGELFF. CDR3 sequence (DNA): TGTGCCAGCAGTTCGAGGACAGGGTACACCGGGGAGCTGTTTTTT.

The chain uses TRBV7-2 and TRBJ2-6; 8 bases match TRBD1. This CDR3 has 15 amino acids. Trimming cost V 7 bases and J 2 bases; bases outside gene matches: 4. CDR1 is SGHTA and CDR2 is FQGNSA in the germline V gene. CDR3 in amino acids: CASISDRAGANVLTF. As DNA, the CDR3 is TGTGCCAGCATTTCGGACAGGGCTGGGGCCAACGTCCTGACTTTC.

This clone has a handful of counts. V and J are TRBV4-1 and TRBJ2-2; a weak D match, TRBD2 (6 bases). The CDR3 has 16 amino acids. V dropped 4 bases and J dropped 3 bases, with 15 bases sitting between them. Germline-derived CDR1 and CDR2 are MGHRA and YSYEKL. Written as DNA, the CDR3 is TGCGCCAGCAGCCTGGGGACCTGGGGGGACACCGGGGAGCTGTTTTTT. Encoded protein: CASSLGTWGDTGELFF.

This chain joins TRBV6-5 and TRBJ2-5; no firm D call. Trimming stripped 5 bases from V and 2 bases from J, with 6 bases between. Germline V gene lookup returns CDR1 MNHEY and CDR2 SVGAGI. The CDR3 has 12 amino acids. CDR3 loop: CASSQNQETQYF. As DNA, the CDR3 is TGTGCCAGCAGTCAAAATCAAGAGACCCAGTACTTC.

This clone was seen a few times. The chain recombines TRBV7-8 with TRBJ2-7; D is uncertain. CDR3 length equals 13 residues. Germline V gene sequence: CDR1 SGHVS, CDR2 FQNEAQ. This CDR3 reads CFFKLETAYEQYF. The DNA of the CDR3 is TGTTTTTTCAAGCTAGAGACGGCATACGAGCAGTACTTC.

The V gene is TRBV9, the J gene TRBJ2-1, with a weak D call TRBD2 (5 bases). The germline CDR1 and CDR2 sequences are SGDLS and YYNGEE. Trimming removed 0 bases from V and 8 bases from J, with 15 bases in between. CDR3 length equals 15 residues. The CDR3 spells CASSVAHVEGDEQFF. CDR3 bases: TGTGCCAGCAGCGTAGCGCACGTTGAGGGCGATGAGCAGTTCTTC. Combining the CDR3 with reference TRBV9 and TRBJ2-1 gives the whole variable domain DSGVTQTPKHLITATGQRVTLRCSPRSGDLSVYWYQQSLDQGLQFLIQYYNGEERAKGNILERFSAQQFPDLHSELNLSSLELGDSALYFCASSVAHVEGDEQFFGPGTRLTVL.

The CDR3 region has the DNA TGTGCCAGCAGCGTAACCCGACTAGCTACCTACAATGAGCAGTTCTTC. Translating it yields CASSVTRLATYNEQFF. The chain carries TRBV11-2 and TRBJ2-1, with 7 nucleotides matching TRBD2. The CDR3 sequence is 16 residues long. V shed 5 bases, J shed 2 bases, and the junction held 9 bases outside the gene matches. Germline V gene sequence: CDR1 SGHAT, CDR2 FQNNGV.

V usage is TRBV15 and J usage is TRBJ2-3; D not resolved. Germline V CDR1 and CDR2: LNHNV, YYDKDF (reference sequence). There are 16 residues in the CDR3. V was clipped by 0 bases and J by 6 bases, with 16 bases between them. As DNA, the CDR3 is TGTGCCACCAGCAGAGATTATGCGCCAAGCCCGGATACGCAGTATTTT. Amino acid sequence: CATSRDYAPSPDTQYF.

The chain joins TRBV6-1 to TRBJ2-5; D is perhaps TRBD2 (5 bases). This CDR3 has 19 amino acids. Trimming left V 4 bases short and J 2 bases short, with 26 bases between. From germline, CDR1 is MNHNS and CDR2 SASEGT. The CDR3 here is CASSATKWWVAHIQETQYF. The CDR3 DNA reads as TGTGCCAGCAGTGCGACTAAGTGGTGGGTAGCGCATATACAAGAGACCCAGTACTTC.

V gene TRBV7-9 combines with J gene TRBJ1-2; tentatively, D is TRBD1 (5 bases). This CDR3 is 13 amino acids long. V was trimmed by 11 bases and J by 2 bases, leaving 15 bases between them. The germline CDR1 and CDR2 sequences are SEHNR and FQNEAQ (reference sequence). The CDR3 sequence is CACRDGGNYGYTF. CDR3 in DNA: TGTGCCTGCCGGGACGGAGGGAACTATGGCTACACCTTC.

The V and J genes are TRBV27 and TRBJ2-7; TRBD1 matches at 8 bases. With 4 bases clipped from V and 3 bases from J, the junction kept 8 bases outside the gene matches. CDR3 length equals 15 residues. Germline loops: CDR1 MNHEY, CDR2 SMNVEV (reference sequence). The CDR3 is CASSSGQGPYYEQYF. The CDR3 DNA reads TGTGCCAGCAGTTCAGGACAGGGACCCTACTACGAGCAGTACTTC.

CDR3 coding DNA: TGTGCCAGCAGCCAAATGGACAGAGCTAGCACAGATACGCAGTATTTT. As protein: CASSQMDRASTDTQYF. The gene calls are TRBV4-2 and TRBJ2-3, with TRBD1 as a possible D gene (6 bases). The CDR3 is 16 residues long. Germline V lookup: CDR1 LGHNA, CDR2 YNFKEQ. V was clipped by 2 bases and J by 0 bases, with 12 bases between them.

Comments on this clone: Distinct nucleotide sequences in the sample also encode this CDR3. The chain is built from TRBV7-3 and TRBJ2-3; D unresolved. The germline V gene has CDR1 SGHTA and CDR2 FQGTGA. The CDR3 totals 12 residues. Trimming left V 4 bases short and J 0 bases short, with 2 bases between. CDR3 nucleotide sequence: TGTGCCAGCAGCTCGAGCACAGATACGCAGTATTTT. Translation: CASSSSTDTQYF.